Presented here are 15 T cell receptor beta chains from one specimen sequenced in a study of blood T cell repertoires in COVID-19. Measured with immunoSEQ multiplex PCR; TCRdb has only the in-frame clones, and not every one. The sample includes around 56,000 clones, more than 70% of them seen just once. The sequenced sample consisted of peripheral blood. These receptors originate from a man in his sixties with active or convalescent COVID-19.

The rearrangement joins TRBV15 to TRBJ2-2; TRBD2 might be the D (5 bases). Per germline, CDR1 LNHNV and CDR2 YYDKDF (reference sequence). The CDR3 consists of 14 residues. V lost 0 bases, J lost 6 bases, and 8 bases lay in between. The CDR3, as DNA: TGTGCCACCAGCAGAGATCGGGGTCCCGGGGAGCTGTTTTTT. Residues: CATSRDRGPGELFF.

The rearrangement uses TRBV19 and TRBJ2-3; a weak D match, TRBD2 (5 bases). With 10 bases removed from V and 2 bases from J, the gap between germline ends came to 19 bases. The germline V gene has CDR1 LNHDA and CDR2 SQIVND (reference sequence). The CDR3 sequence is 15 residues long. The DNA for the CDR3 is TGTGCCACCCGTCGCGGGTCGATTTTCACAGATACGCAGTATTTT. This translates into CATRRGSIFTDTQYF.

This rearrangement joins TRBV6-2 or TRBV6-3 to TRBJ2-7; D not certain. V lost 0 bases and J lost 4, with 7 bases in between. Looked up from germline, CDR1 is MNHEY and CDR2 is SVGEGT. The CDR3 is 13 residues long. The CDR3 reads CASSYSSLYEQYF. The CDR3 DNA sequence: TGTGCCAGCAGTTACTCTTCCCTATACGAGCAGTACTTC.

The chain links TRBV18 to TRBJ1-6, with D tentatively TRBD1 (6 bases). The CDR3 runs 15 residues. V was pared by 4 bases and J by 7 bases, with 14 bases between. Germline V lookup: CDR1 KGHSH, CDR2 LQKENI. CDR3 in amino acids: CASSQKDSLNSPLHF. Here the CDR3 DNA reads TGTGCCAGCTCACAGAAGGACAGCTTAAATTCACCCCTCCACTTT.

The rearrangement joins TRBV19 to TRBJ2-3; D perhaps matches TRBD2 (6 bases). The V end lost 4 bases, the J end lost 1 base, and 9 bases lay between the germline ends. Looked up from germline, CDR1 is LNHDA and CDR2 is SQIVND (reference sequence). This CDR3 is 14 amino acids long. CDR3 residues: CASSRQRGTDTQYF. The CDR3 bases are TGTGCCAGTAGTAGGCAGCGGGGCACAGATACGCAGTATTTT.

This clone was seen a few times. This CDR3 reads CASSGQDYYEQYF. The CDR3, as DNA: TGTGCCAGCAGTGGCCAGGACTACTACGAGCAGTACTTC. The rearrangement joins TRBV12-3 or TRBV12-4 to TRBJ2-7; TRBD2 might be the D (6 bases). The CDR3 covers 13 residues. With 5 bases removed from V and 3 bases from J, the gap between germline ends came to 11 bases.

The chain combines TRBV12-1 with TRBJ2-7; the table calls TRBD2, which could not be checked here. TRBV12-1 is deemed a pseudogene. This CDR3 spans 16 amino acids. CDR3 in DNA: TGTGCCAGCAGCTTTGCGCGGAGCGGGAGTACCCACGAGCAGTACTTC. This codes for CASSFARSGSTHEQYF.

The chain's CDR3 is CASTRGSSYEQYF. CDR3 DNA sequence: TGTGCCAGCACGCGGGGTTCCTCCTACGAGCAGTACTTC. This rearrangement joins TRBV6-5 to TRBJ2-7, with D tentatively TRBD2 (6 bases). The germline V gene has CDR1 MNHEY and CDR2 SVGAGI. Trimming cost V 7 bases and J 0 bases, with 10 bases left between them. The CDR3 loop spans 13 amino acids.

This clone was recorded once. This chain uses TRBV19 with TRBJ2-1, with D possibly being TRBD1 (6 bases). In germline, CDR1 is LNHDA, CDR2 SQIVND (reference sequence). Trimming pared 3 bases from V and 10 bases from J, leaving 13 bases between. The CDR3 runs to 13 residues. CDR3 in amino acids: CASSMRTEREQFF. The CDR3 DNA reads TGTGCCAGTAGTATGCGGACAGAAAGAGAGCAGTTCTTC.

Points on this clone: Distinct nucleotide sequences in the sample also encode this CDR3. The genes are TRBV28 and TRBJ2-5; TRBD2 aligns across 10 bases. J gave up 1 base and V 7 bases, and 0 bases lay outside the gene matches. Germline CDR1 is MDHEN and CDR2 is SYDVKM. The CDR3 is 13 residues long. CDR3 amino acids: CASKRGGQETQYF. CDR3 nucleotide sequence: TGTGCCAGCAAGCGGGGGGGCCAAGAGACCCAGTACTTC. The full variable domain, in which reference TRBV28 and TRBJ2-5 provide the parts outside the CDR3, is DVKVTQSSRYLVKRTGEKVFLECVQDMDHENMFWYRQDPGLGLRLIYFSYDVKMKEKGDIPEGYSVSREKKERFSLILESASTNQTSMYLCASKRGGQETQYFGPGTRLLVL.

The chain carries TRBV19 and TRBJ1-2; TRBD1 is a possible D gene (6 bases). V lost 5 bases and J lost 2, with 18 bases in between. CDR3 length: 16 residues. Germline V gene data show CDR1 as LNHDA and CDR2 as SQIVND (reference sequence). This CDR3 is CASSLSSGQHNYGYTF. The CDR3, as DNA: TGTGCCAGTAGTCTCAGCTCCGGACAGCACAACTATGGCTACACCTTC.

Remarks on this clone: A junction boundary mismatches the germline segment, possibly from a read error. The genes are TRBV6-5 and TRBJ2-7; the D gene is possibly TRBD1 (5 bases). This CDR3 has 11 residues. Germline loops: CDR1 MNHEY, CDR2 SVGAGI. The CDR3 DNA reads as TGTGCCAGCACTTACCCAAGGGGGCAGTACTTC. It encodes CASTYPRGQYF.

The V gene is TRBV27, the J gene TRBJ1-5; no firm D call. V lost 6 bases to trimming and J lost 2 bases, with 8 bases between them. Per germline, CDR1 MNHEY and CDR2 SMNVEV (reference sequence). The CDR3 spans 13 residues. CDR3 bases: TGTGCCAGCAGCCCCCGAGGCAATCAGCCCCAGCATTTT. This sequence encodes CASSPRGNQPQHF.

The CDR3 sequence is CASSPGLAGGLDTQYF. The DNA of the CDR3 is TGTGCCAGCAGCCCGGGACTAGCGGGGGGCCTAGATACGCAGTATTTT. This rearrangement joins TRBV9 to TRBJ2-3; 15 bases match TRBD2. Germline loops: CDR1 SGDLS, CDR2 YYNGEE. This CDR3 region has 16 residues. The trim removed 4 bases at V and 5 bases at J, leaving 5 bases unmatched.

J is TRBJ1-4 and V is TRBV19; D is unclear. This CDR3 spans 14 amino acids. Germline-derived CDR1 and CDR2 are LNHDA and SQIVND (reference sequence). V was shortened by 6 bases and J by 0 bases, with 8 bases between the two germline ends. The CDR3 DNA reads as TGTGCCAGTAGGGCCCGTGCAACTAATGAAAAACTGTTTTTT. Translation: CASRARATNEKLFF.